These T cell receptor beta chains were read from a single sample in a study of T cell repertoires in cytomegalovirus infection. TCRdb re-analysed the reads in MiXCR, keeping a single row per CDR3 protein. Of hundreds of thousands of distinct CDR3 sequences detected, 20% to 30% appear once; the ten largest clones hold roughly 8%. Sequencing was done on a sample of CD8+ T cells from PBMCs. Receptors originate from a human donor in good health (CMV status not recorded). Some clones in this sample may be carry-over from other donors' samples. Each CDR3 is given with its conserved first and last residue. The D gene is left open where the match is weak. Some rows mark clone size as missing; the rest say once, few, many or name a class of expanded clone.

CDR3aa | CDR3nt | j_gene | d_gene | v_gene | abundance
CASSDGPLSGNTIYF | TGCGCCAGCAGTGACGGACCGCTCTCTGGAAACACCATATATTTT | TRBJ1-3 | . | TRBV5-1 | few
CASSLEGQGASEQYF | TGTGCCAGCAGCTTAGAGGGGCAGGGGGCAAGCGAGCAGTACTTC | TRBJ2-7 | TRBD1 | TRBV7-2 | many
CASSAWVAGSNYGYTF | TGTGCCAGCAGCGCTTGGGTGGCAGGCAGTAACTATGGCTACACCTTC | TRBJ1-2 | . | TRBV11-1 | few
CASSLTSFELVRGLYGYTF | TGTGCCAGCAGTTTAACGTCATTTGAGTTGGTCCGGGGACTCTATGGCTACACCTTC | TRBJ1-2 | . | TRBV28 | few
CASSLVYGGRSYNEQFF | TGTGCCAGCAGCTTAGTATATGGCGGGCGCAGCTACAATGAGCAGTTCTTC | TRBJ2-1 | . | TRBV13 | .
CASSYPSGRETQYF | TGTGCCAGCAGTTACCCTAGCGGCCGAGAGACCCAGTACTTC | TRBJ2-5 | TRBD2 | TRBV6-2/TRBV6-3 | .
CASSLAPEWGTEAFF | TGTGCCAGCAGCTTAGCGCCAGAGTGGGGCACTGAAGCTTTCTTT | TRBJ1-1 | . | TRBV7-6 | many
CASSQDRSSGGANEQFF | TGCGCCAGCAGCCAAGATAGATCTAGCGGGGGGGCGAATGAGCAGTTCTTC | TRBJ2-1 | TRBD2 | TRBV4-1 | many
CASSLPTGRETQYF | TGTGCCAGCAGCTTGCCTACGGGGCGGGAGACCCAGTACTTC | TRBJ2-5 | . | TRBV7-2 | many
CASSLWGRANYGYTF | TGTGCCAGCAGCTTATGGGGTCGAGCTAACTATGGCTACACCTTC | TRBJ1-2 | . | TRBV7-8 | few
CAIMQGGEQFF | TGTGCCATCATGCAGGGTGGTGAGCAGTTCTTC | TRBJ2-1 | . | TRBV10-3 | many
CASSSGDTQYF | TGTGCCAGCAGCTCTGGGGATACGCAGTATTTT | TRBJ2-3 | . | TRBV12-3/TRBV12-4 | many
CASSPYSYEETQYF | TGTGCCAGCAGCCCTTACTCCTACGAAGAGACCCAGTACTTC | TRBJ2-5 | . | TRBV7-9 | .
CASSGRVTLNEQFF | TGTGCCAGCAGTGGCCGGGTCACCCTCAATGAGCAGTTCTTC | TRBJ2-1 | . | TRBV12-3/TRBV12-4 | .
CVSSPGLAGGRGANVLTF | TGTGTCAGTAGTCCGGGACTAGCGGGGGGGCGAGGGGCCAACGTCCTGACTTTC | TRBJ2-6 | TRBD2 | TRBV19 | .
CAAYRVTGELFF | TGTGCCGCATACAGGGTCACCGGGGAGCTGTTTTTT | TRBJ2-2 | . | TRBV7-9 | few
CSAPTGSSIRSPLHF | TGCAGTGCACCCACAGGGTCAAGTATACGTTCACCCCTCCACTTT | TRBJ1-6 | . | TRBV20-1 | .
CSAMARLAGYSGANVLTF | TGCAGCGCGATGGCGAGACTAGCGGGTTATTCTGGGGCCAACGTCCTGACTTTC | TRBJ2-6 | TRBD2 | TRBV29-1 | few
CASSQSYFRTGVSSYNEQFF | TGTGCCAGCAGCCAAAGTTATTTCAGAACGGGGGTTAGCTCCTACAATGAGCAGTTCTTC | TRBJ2-1 | . | TRBV14 | .
CASSGTGNPYEQYF | TGTGCCAGCAGTGGGACAGGGAATCCCTACGAGCAGTACTTC | TRBJ2-7 | TRBD1 | TRBV2 | few
CASSYPGLAGGEQFF | TGTGCCAGCAGTTACCCTGGATTAGCGGGGGGTGAGCAGTTCTTC | TRBJ2-1 | TRBD2 | TRBV12-3/TRBV12-4 | many
CASSGDRLLGYSEAFF | TGTGCCAGCAGCGGGGACAGGCTTCTCGGTTATTCAGAAGCTTTCTTT | TRBJ1-1 | TRBD1 | TRBV5-5 | .
CASSETQGDYGYTF | TGTGCCAGCAGTGAGACCCAGGGGGATTATGGCTACACCTTC | TRBJ1-2 | TRBD1 | TRBV2 | .
CASSPTGQGLDTQYF | TGTGCCAGCAGTCCGACTGGACAGGGTTTGGATACGCAGTATTTT | TRBJ2-3 | TRBD1 | TRBV28 | many